These T cell receptor beta chains were read from a single sample in a study of cytomegalovirus exposure and HLA in healthy donors. TCRdb's table, derived via immunoSEQ multiplex PCR, lists solely in-frame clones and lacks some. The table records 120,000 or so clones, approximately 80% of them present only once. Sample: PBMCs. The origin of the receptors is a man aged 25-45 years in good health and CMV-seropositive. Both conserved end residues are part of each CDR3. A D gene is named only where the DNA matches it firmly. Not every row has a clone size; where given, it reads once, few, many or a size class.

j_call d_call cdr3_length clone_size v_call cdr3_aa cdr3_nt
TRBJ2-7 TRBD1 14 . TRBV30 CAWSGTVALSEQYF TGTGCCTGGAGCGGGACAGTCGCCCTGTCCGAGCAGTACTTC
TRBJ2-6 . 17 . TRBV4-3 CASSQENLVSGANVLTF TGCGCCAGCAGCCAGGAGAACTTGGTCTCTGGGGCCAACGTCCTGACTTTC
TRBJ2-1 TRBD2 16 few TRBV30 CAWSVAKTSGAGGQFF TGTGCCTGGAGTGTAGCAAAGACTAGCGGGGCCGGGGGGCAGTTCTTC
TRBJ2-3 . 16 few TRBV5-1 CASSVSGDSLVDTQYF TGCGCCAGCAGCGTATCGGGGGACAGTCTGGTAGATACGCAGTATTTT
TRBJ2-5 . 15 . TRBV5-4 CASSPSLSNQETQYF TGTGCCAGTAGCCCGTCCTTGAGTAACCAAGAGACCCAGTACTTC
TRBJ1-5 . 14 . TRBV4-1 CASSQEALLRPQHF TGCGCCAGCAGCCAAGAAGCCCTTCTAAGGCCCCAGCATTTT
TRBJ2-3 TRBD2 15 . TRBV28 CASSSYSGPRDTQYF TGTGCCAGCAGTTCATATAGCGGGCCTCGGGATACGCAGTATTTT
TRBJ2-7 TRBD2 14 . TRBV5-1 CASSWGGSGHEQYF TGCGCCAGCAGCTGGGGCGGGAGTGGCCACGAGCAGTACTTC
TRBJ2-5 . 16 few TRBV11-2 CASSLVRGPTQETQYF TGTGCCAGCAGCTTAGTAAGGGGTCCTACCCAAGAGACCCAGTACTTC
TRBJ2-1 . 15 few TRBV9 CASSVVLGEGTEQFF TGTGCCAGCAGCGTAGTGTTGGGAGAGGGTACTGAGCAGTTCTTC
TRBJ1-5 TRBD1 14 . TRBV27 CASSLNRGNQPQHF TGTGCCAGCAGTTTAAACAGGGGAAATCAGCCCCAGCATTTT
TRBJ2-7 . 14 . TRBV4-1 CASSNRDSLGEQYF TGCGCCAGCAGCAACCGGGACTCCCTGGGGGAGCAGTACTTC
TRBJ1-5 TRBD1 16 . TRBV10-3 CAISPDDRGLNQPQHF TGTGCCATCAGCCCGGACGACAGGGGGCTCAATCAGCCCCAGCATTTT
TRBJ2-2 . 13 . TRBV27 CASGQSEGGELFF TGTGCCAGCGGACAGAGCGAAGGCGGGGAGCTGTTTTTT
TRBJ2-1 TRBD2 15 . TRBV6-6 CASSSLAGGPNEQFF TGTGCCAGCAGCTCTCTAGCGGGAGGGCCTAATGAGCAGTTCTTC
TRBJ2-7 TRBD1 12 . TRBV30 CAWTGQGAEQYF TGTGCCTGGACAGGACAGGGAGCGGAGCAGTACTTC
TRBJ1-1 TRBD1 16 . TRBV11-2 CASSSGLGTGVPEAFF TGTGCCAGCAGCTCTGGCCTTGGGACAGGGGTACCTGAAGCTTTCTTT
TRBJ2-1 TRBD2 20 . TRBV28 CASSWKEATGLLAGKNEQFF TGTGCCAGCAGTTGGAAAGAGGCGACAGGACTACTAGCGGGAAAGAATGAGCAGTTCTTC
TRBJ2-1 TRBD2 15 . TRBV5-1 CASSFWGGRGDEQFF TGCGCCAGCAGCTTCTGGGGGGGAAGGGGCGATGAGCAGTTCTTC
TRBJ2-1 . 13 . TRBV29-1 CSVVVAEYNEQFF TGCAGCGTTGTAGTAGCGGAGTACAATGAGCAGTTCTTC
TRBJ2-5 . 16 once TRBV10-3 CAIADAVNRVQETQYF TGTGCCATCGCGGACGCGGTTAACAGGGTACAAGAGACCCAGTACTTC
TRBJ1-2 TRBD1 16 few TRBV9 CASSVGGTGGKYGYTF TGTGCCAGCAGCGTAGGGGGGACAGGGGGGAAATATGGCTACACCTTC
TRBJ2-1 TRBD2 13 . TRBV7-9 CARGREGTNEQFF TGTGCCAGGGGGCGGGAGGGAACCAATGAGCAGTTCTTC
TRBJ1-5 . 13 . TRBV27 CASSLQGGQPQHF TGTGCCAGCAGTTTGCAGGGCGGACAGCCCCAGCATTTT
TRBJ2-1 . 14 . TRBV2 CASSVDLTRHEQFF TGTGCCAGCAGTGTCGACTTAACTAGGCATGAGCAGTTCTTC
TRBJ2-7 TRBD2 16 few TRBV7-2 CASSPSGSARTSEQYF TGTGCCAGCAGCCCCAGCGGGAGCGCCCGGACGTCCGAGCAGTACTTC
TRBJ2-2 . 14 . TRBV30 CAWSALGLTGELFF TGTGCCTGGAGTGCCCTAGGTCTCACCGGGGAGCTGTTTTTT
TRBJ1-2 . 13 . TRBV6-5 CASSYSDIYGYTF TGTGCCAGCAGTTATTCGGACATCTATGGCTACACCTTC
TRBJ2-7 TRBD2 14 . TRBV28 CASRTSGSPYEQYF TGTGCCAGCAGAACTAGCGGGAGCCCCTACGAGCAGTACTTC
TRBJ2-7 TRBD2 13 . TRBV11-1 CASSPLWGGEQYF TGTGCCAGCAGCCCACTATGGGGGGGCGAGCAGTACTTC
TRBJ2-2 . 14 . TRBV7-2 CASSLGLQPGELFF TGTGCCAGCAGCTTAGGGCTACAGCCCGGGGAGCTGTTTTTT
TRBJ2-1 . 15 . TRBV4-1 CASSRGTEPYNEQFF TGCGCCAGCAGTAGGGGGACCGAACCCTACAATGAGCAGTTCTTC
TRBJ1-1 . 13 . TRBV4-1 CASSRQENTEAFF TGCGCCAGCAGCCGACAGGAAAACACTGAAGCTTTCTTT
TRBJ2-5 . 13 . TRBV7-2 CASSRSGQETQYF TGTGCCAGCAGCCGTAGCGGACAAGAGACCCAGTACTTC
TRBJ2-2 TRBD1 15 . TRBV5-1 CASRQGTGGTGELFF TGCGCCAGCAGGCAGGGGACAGGGGGCACCGGGGAGCTGTTTTTT
TRBJ2-3 . 13 few TRBV6-5 CASSWRRTDTQYF TGTGCCAGCAGTTGGAGAAGAACAGATACGCAGTATTTT
TRBJ2-3 . 14 . TRBV7-2 CASTSYGGTDTQYF TGTGCCAGCACCTCTTACGGTGGCACAGATACGCAGTATTTT
TRBJ2-3 . 14 . TRBV29-1 CSVGGGASTDTQYF TGCAGCGTTGGAGGGGGGGCTAGCACAGATACGCAGTATTTT